The 26 T cell receptor beta chains presented below share a single source sample, sequenced in a study of cytomegalovirus exposure and HLA in healthy donors. Both 60 Vbeta primers and 13 Jbeta primers went into the PCR. Data came from immunoSEQ multiplex PCR; TCRdb stores just in-frame clones and leaves some out. The profile covers roughly 140,000 clones, with about 74% appearing a single time and roughly 2% taken by the ten largest. The source material was PBMCs. These receptors were obtained from a woman aged 40 to 50 in good health and CMV-seronegative.

The chain joins TRBV19 to TRBJ2-1; 13 nucleotides line up with TRBD2. CDR1 is LNHDA, CDR2 SQIVND, per germline (reference sequence). The J segment lost 9 bases and the V segment lost 6 bases, leaving 5 bases of the junction unmatched. The CDR3 runs 14 residues. CDR3 sequence: CASSGLAGDSEQFF. In DNA form, the CDR3 reads TGTGCCAGTAGCGGACTAGCGGGAGATAGTGAGCAGTTCTTC.

This chain connects TRBV2 to TRBJ2-7; 7 nucleotides match TRBD1. Germline V gene sequence: CDR1 SNHLY, CDR2 FYNNEI. Losses at the gene ends were 2 bases for V and 3 bases for J; bases not matched to a gene: 10. This CDR3 spans 16 amino acids. CDR3 sequence reads: CASSEFGRGIFYEQYF. Here the CDR3 DNA reads TGTGCCAGCAGTGAATTCGGCAGGGGGATTTTCTACGAGCAGTACTTC.

V is TRBV11-2 and J is TRBJ2-7; 8 positions agree with TRBD1. V was pared by 3 bases and J by 4 bases, with 5 bases of the junction left unmatched. Germline assignment: CDR1 SGHAT and CDR2 FQNNGV. The CDR3 extends over 14 amino acids. CDR3 coding DNA: TGTGCCAGCAGCTTCACAGGGGGATGGTACGAGCAGTACTTC. It yields the protein CASSFTGGWYEQYF.

The CDR3 protein is CASSITGVQETQYF. In nucleotides, the CDR3 is TGCGCCAGCAGCATAACAGGGGTTCAAGAGACCCAGTACTTC. The rearrangement joins TRBV5-1 to TRBJ2-5; 7 bases line up with TRBD1. J gave up 2 bases and V 4 bases, and 5 bases lay outside the gene matches. Germline values: CDR1 SGHRS, CDR2 YFSETQ. The CDR3 covers 14 residues. Filled out from reference TRBV5-1 and TRBJ2-5, the complete variable domain reads KAGVTQTPRYLIKTRGQQVTLSCSPISGHRSVSWYQQTPGQGLQFLFEYFSETQRNKGNFPGRFSGRQFSNSRSEMNVSTLELGDSALYLCASSITGVQETQYFGPGTRLLVL.

The rearrangement joins TRBV4-1 to TRBJ1-1, with 8 bases that match TRBD1. The V and J ends lost 1 base and 0 bases, in that order; junction bases with no gene match: 4. The CDR3 sequence is 16 residues long. The germline V gene encodes CDR1 MGHRA and CDR2 YSYEKL. As DNA, the CDR3 is TGCGCCAGCAGCCAAGCCTGGACAGGGCTGAACACTGAAGCTTTCTTT. It encodes CASSQAWTGLNTEAFF.

The CDR3 loop is CASSELGQPNTGELFF. The DNA for the CDR3 is TGTGCCAGCAGTGAATTGGGACAGCCGAACACCGGGGAGCTGTTTTTT. This chain uses TRBV6-1 with TRBJ2-2, with 7 positions matching TRBD1. CDR1 and CDR2 (germline): MNHNS, SASEGT. With V trimmed by 2 bases and J by 0 bases, 3 bases remained unmatched. The CDR3 sequence is 16 residues long.

This clone was seen once. The rearrangement joins TRBV12-5 to TRBJ2-2, with D maybe TRBD1 (6 bases). Per the germline V gene, CDR1 is LGHNT and CDR2 is FRNRAP. Trimming removed 3 bases at V and 1 base at J, with 6 bases between. This CDR3 has 14 residues. The CDR3 is CASGLGGNTGELFF. Written as DNA, the CDR3 is TGTGCTAGTGGTTTAGGGGGGAACACCGGGGAGCTGTTTTTT.

The chain joins TRBV5-1 to TRBJ2-1; 9 bases are shared with TRBD2. The CDR3 totals 17 residues. CDR1 is SGHRS, CDR2 YFSETQ, per germline. The V and J ends lost 0 bases and 5 bases, in that order; junction bases with no gene match: 9. This chain's CDR3 is CASSLAPLGGGDNEQFF. The CDR3 coding sequence is TGCGCCAGCAGCTTGGCCCCCTTGGGCGGGGGGGACAATGAGCAGTTCTTC.

This sequence joins TRBV27 and TRBJ1-6; no clear D. The V gene lost 3 bases and the J gene lost 7 bases, with 7 bases spanning the gap. The CDR3 spans 13 residues. Germline lookup yields CDR1 MNHEY and CDR2 SMNVEV (reference sequence). CDR3 DNA sequence: TGTGCCAGCAGTTTCCGGGAGAATTCACCCCTCCACTTT. Its translation: CASSFRENSPLHF.

The chain has TRBV18 and TRBJ2-6; D perhaps matches TRBD1 (5 bases). The CDR3 is 18 residues long. Germline V gene data show CDR1 as KGHSH and CDR2 as LQKENI. V was shortened by 3 bases and J by 0 bases, with 15 bases between the two germline ends. The CDR3 loop is CASSPGQPSLSGANVLTF. The CDR3 coding sequence is TGTGCCAGCTCACCGGGGCAGCCGAGCCTCTCTGGGGCCAACGTCCTGACTTTC.

This chain uses TRBV5-6 with TRBJ2-1, with TRBD2 matching over 9 bases. V lost 5 bases and J lost 3; bases outside the gene matches: 9. The germline CDR1 and CDR2 sequences are SGHDT and YYEEEE. CDR3 length equals 16 residues. The CDR3 DNA reads TGTGCCAGCAGTCCCAGAGCGGGGGGATACTACAATGAGCAGTTCTTC. This codes for CASSPRAGGYYNEQFF.

The chain recombines TRBV19 with TRBJ2-7; D may be TRBD1 (6 bases). Germline V gene sequence: CDR1 LNHDA, CDR2 SQIVND (reference sequence). V dropped 0 bases and J dropped 2 bases, with 14 bases sitting between them. CDR3 length equals 16 residues. The CDR3 is CASSIDPGTPTYEQYF. In DNA, the CDR3 is TGTGCCAGTAGTATAGATCCGGGGACACCAACCTACGAGCAGTACTTC.

The chain recombines TRBV10-2 with TRBJ1-2; D is unresolved. Germline CDR1 is WSHSY and CDR2 is SAAADI. V was pared by 5 bases and J by 10 bases, with 17 bases between. The CDR3 has 13 amino acids. The DNA for the CDR3 is TGCGCCAGCAGTCCTACGGCGGAGCTGGCCTACACCTTC. Protein product: CASSPTAELAYTF.

This clone was counted a few times. The chain links TRBV5-1 to TRBJ1-2; 8 bases map to TRBD1. Trimming removed 4 bases from V and 7 bases from J; junction bases left unmatched: 12. Germline values: CDR1 SGHRS, CDR2 YFSETQ. The CDR3 runs to 15 residues. The CDR3 spells CASSPGTGDLLGYTF. In DNA form, the CDR3 reads TGCGCCAGCAGCCCTGGGACAGGAGATCTACTTGGCTACACCTTC.

The V call is TRBV28, the J call TRBJ2-1; weak D call: TRBD2 (6 bases). Looked up from germline, CDR1 is MDHEN and CDR2 is SYDVKM. The V and J ends lost 5 bases and 7 bases respectively, with 9 bases between them. CDR3 length: 12 amino acids. CDR3 nucleotides: TGTGCCAGCAGTCTTGCGGGGAATGAGCAGTTCTTC. Its protein is CASSLAGNEQFF.

The chain recombines TRBV10-1 with TRBJ1-3; the match to TRBD1 covers 7 bases. This CDR3 has 15 residues. Trimming took 5 bases from V and 2 from J; bases not matched to a gene: 6. Germline V CDR1 and CDR2: WNHNN, SYGVQD (reference sequence). The CDR3 DNA sequence: TGCGCCAGCAGTACCGGGACAGTGGCTGGAAACACCATATATTTT. Its protein is CASSTGTVAGNTIYF.

The gene calls are TRBV28 and TRBJ2-7; D is uncertain. Germline CDR1 and CDR2: MDHEN and SYDVKM. The CDR3 has 16 amino acids. V lost 4 bases, J lost 7 bases, and 23 bases lay in between. In DNA form, the CDR3 reads TGTGCCAGCAGTTCCCTCAGTGAGGCCGGCTGGTTGGAGCAGTACTTC. This codes for CASSSLSEAGWLEQYF.

The chain uses TRBV5-1 and TRBJ2-1, with TRBD2 identical over 14 bases. After removal of 5 bases from V and 4 bases from J, the junction contained 8 bases not matched to a gene. The germline V gene has CDR1 SGHRS and CDR2 YFSETQ. This CDR3 has 17 residues. The CDR3 sequence: CASSWTSGGNNYNEQFF. The CDR3 nucleotides read TGCGCCAGCAGTTGGACTAGCGGGGGGAACAATTACAATGAGCAGTTCTTC.

V is TRBV6-1 and J is TRBJ1-5, with D possibly TRBD1 on 6 matching bases. Per germline, CDR1 MNHNS and CDR2 SASEGT. This CDR3 has 13 amino acids. Trimming pared 7 bases from V and 0 bases from J, leaving 7 bases between. The CDR3 DNA reads TGTGCCAGCAAAGGGGGTAGCAATCAGCCCCAGCATTTT. Amino acids: CASKGGSNQPQHF.

The genes are TRBV19 and TRBJ2-7, with a possible D match to TRBD1 (6 bases). The CDR3 loop spans 15 amino acids. Germline-derived CDR1 and CDR2 are LNHDA and SQIVND (reference sequence). V was shortened by 5 bases and J by 1 base, with 15 bases between the two germline ends. The CDR3 DNA reads TGTGCCAGTAGTGTACGCCCGGGGACATCCTACGAGCAGTACTTC. Protein sequence: CASSVRPGTSYEQYF.

The chain employs TRBV11-3 and TRBJ1-1; D gene ambiguous. Germline V gene lookup returns CDR1 SGHNT and CDR2 YENEEA. The V end lost 4 bases, the J end lost 11 bases, and 14 bases lay between the germline ends. The CDR3 consists of 12 residues. The CDR3 protein is CASSSPSGIAFF. CDR3 in DNA: TGTGCCAGCAGCTCCCCAAGCGGGATCGCTTTCTTT. Drawing the rest from reference TRBV11-3 and TRBJ1-1, the complete variable domain is EAGVVQSPRYKIIEKKQPVAFWCNPISGHNTLYWYLQNLGQGPELLIRYENEEAVDDSQLPKDRFSAERLKGVDSTLKIQPAELGDSAVYLCASSSPSGIAFFGQGTRLTVV.

This clone was found once. The chain combines TRBV9 with TRBJ2-3; D possibly corresponds to TRBD2 (5 bases). The CDR3 is made up of 13 amino acids. V was cut by 3 bases and J by 3 bases, with 8 bases left in between. CDR1 and CDR2 from the germline V gene are SGDLS and YYNGEE. Here the CDR3 reads CASSASGTDTQYF. CDR3 DNA sequence: TGTGCCAGCAGCGCCAGCGGAACAGATACGCAGTATTTT. Based on the CDR3 plus reference TRBV9 and TRBJ2-3, the full variable domain is DSGVTQTPKHLITATGQRVTLRCSPRSGDLSVYWYQQSLDQGLQFLIQYYNGEERAKGNILERFSAQQFPDLHSELNLSSLELGDSALYFCASSASGTDTQYFGPGTRLTVL.

V and J are TRBV6-6 and TRBJ2-7; D is ambiguous. In germline, CDR1 is MNHNY, CDR2 SVGAGI (reference sequence). V was trimmed by 2 bases and J by 0 bases, leaving 5 bases between them. The CDR3 runs to 13 residues. CDR3 in DNA: TGTGCCAGCAGTTACCTGAGCTCCTACGAGCAGTACTTC. Its translation: CASSYLSSYEQYF.

The chain recombines TRBV7-8 with TRBJ1-5; 9 nucleotides line up with TRBD1. CDR1 is SGHVS, CDR2 FQNEAQ, per germline. The CDR3 totals 16 residues. The J segment lost 4 bases and the V segment lost 4 bases, leaving 8 bases of the junction unmatched. The CDR3 coding sequence is TGTGCCAGCAGCTCCGACCTCGACAGGGGGAATCAGCCCCAGCATTTT. Translating gives CASSSDLDRGNQPQHF.

The chain carries TRBV5-4 and TRBJ2-5; TRBD2 matches at 12 bases. The CDR3 loop spans 16 amino acids. The V and J ends lost 2 bases and 4 bases, in that order; junction bases with no gene match: 6. Germline lookup yields CDR1 SGHNT and CDR2 YYREEE (reference sequence). The CDR3 spells CASSLSKTSGGETQYF. CDR3 coding DNA: TGTGCCAGCAGCTTAAGTAAGACTAGCGGGGGAGAGACCCAGTACTTC.

This chain joins TRBV29-1 and TRBJ2-1, with D possibly being TRBD2 (6 bases). The CDR3 consists of 11 residues. The V gene's germline CDR1 is SQVTM and CDR2 ANQGSEA. Trimming took 4 bases from V and 8 from J, leaving 9 bases between them. As DNA, the CDR3 is TGCAGCGTTGGTCGCGGGGATGAGCAGTTCTTC. Translated, it gives CSVGRGDEQFF.